The sample holds one count of the clone carrying this T cell receptor beta chain. As yet, its antigen is unknown. Everyone who donated was a healthy bone marrow donor. The record originates from a study of cytomegalovirus exposure and HLA in healthy donors. Study-level background: Previous work identified 120 million or so unique TCR beta sequences from roughly 170 million T cells.

60 Vbeta and 13 Jbeta primers were used in PCR. The table came from immunoSEQ multiplex PCR; TCRdb's copy has only in-frame clones and leaves some out. The repertoire includes over 90,000 clones, 60% to 80% of them detected once, and more than 9.5% sits in the top ten. Study observations and caveats: Some public TCRs appeared in many individuals, while most sequences were rare. A later analysis reportedly identified an Asian-associated ancestry cluster as carrying fewer N-insertions than the approximately 670-donor mean.

The material sequenced was PBMCs. This clonotype originated in a male donor in good health and CMV-seropositive.

In nucleotides, the CDR3 is TGTGCCAGCAGTTTATCGGTCGGTAGCGGGAGTTTTGTAGATACGCAGTATTTT. Its translation: CASSLSVGSGSFVDTQYF. The rearrangement joins TRBV28 to TRBJ2-3; 9 bases align to TRBD2. This CDR3 comprises 18 residues. Germline CDR1 reads MDHEN; CDR2 reads SYDVKM. Trimming cost V 1 base and J 5 bases; bases outside gene matches: 13.